A single sample gave rise to the 14 T cell receptor beta chains below, sequenced in a study of T cell responses to AZD1222 COVID-19 vaccine. TCRdb's copy holds only in-frame clones and misses some; the assay was immunoSEQ multiplex PCR. The sample has 95,000 to 100,000 clones, around 84% seen once. The specimen comprised peripheral blood, sampled 28 days after the second AZD1222 dose. The receptor set was obtained from an adult who received the AZD1222 COVID-19 vaccine.

The V gene is TRBV6-2 or TRBV6-3, the J gene TRBJ1-1; D not certain. Trimming took off 4 bases at V and 1 base at J, with 7 bases between the two ends. From germline, CDR1 is MNHEY and CDR2 SVGEGT. The CDR3 length is 13 residues. The CDR3: CASSSVRNTEAFF. The CDR3, as DNA: TGTGCCAGCAGTTCTGTGCGGAACACTGAAGCTTTCTTT.

The rearrangement uses TRBV7-5 and TRBJ1-2; the table's D call TRBD1 went unverified against the DNA. TRBV7-5 is described as a pseudogene. This CDR3 is built from 15 residues. For the CDR3, the DNA is TGTGCCAGAAGCTTACAGGGGCCCGTGGCGGGTGGCTACACCTTC. This encodes CARSLQGPVAGGYTF.

The chain employs TRBV6-6 and TRBJ2-4; TRBD2 aligns across 7 bases. Germline V gene lookup returns CDR1 MNHNY and CDR2 SVGAGI (reference sequence). The trim removed 10 bases at V and 3 bases at J, leaving 9 bases unmatched. The CDR3 runs to 14 residues. CDR3 in amino acids: CATHRGGYKNIQYF. For the CDR3, the DNA is TGTGCCACCCACCGGGGAGGGTACAAAAACATTCAGTACTTC.

This clone is a singleton in its sample. The chain is built from TRBV18 and TRBJ2-1, with TRBD2 as a possible D gene (5 bases). The CDR3 has 16 residues. Germline CDR1 is KGHSH and CDR2 is LQKENI. Trimming took 3 bases from V and 0 from J, leaving 12 bases between them. The CDR3 region is CASSPPAGSSYNEQFF. Here the CDR3 DNA reads TGTGCCAGCTCACCGCCCGCGGGCAGCTCCTACAATGAGCAGTTCTTC.

In this sample, this clone is large. This chain connects TRBV4-3 to TRBJ1-1; unclear D gene. This CDR3 spans 13 amino acids. Germline-derived CDR1 and CDR2 are LGHNA and YSLEER. The germline V and J ends were trimmed by 0 bases and 1 base, with 3 bases remaining between them. CDR3 in amino acids: CASSQDGNTEAFF. The CDR3 nucleotides are TGCGCCAGCAGCCAAGATGGGAACACTGAAGCTTTCTTT.

V gene TRBV10-2 combines with J gene TRBJ1-5; TRBD1 aligns across 9 bases. This CDR3 contains 15 residues. The germline V gene has CDR1 WSHSY and CDR2 SAAADI. V shed 8 bases, J shed 9 bases, and the junction held 14 bases outside the gene matches. The CDR3 bases are TGCGCCAGCCAGCGTGATTGGACAGGGGTAGCGCCCCAGCATTTT. It yields the protein CASQRDWTGVAPQHF.

The J gene is TRBJ2-7, the V gene TRBV5-1, with 10 bases identical to TRBD1. This CDR3 comprises 15 residues. The germline V gene encodes CDR1 SGHRS and CDR2 YFSETQ. The trim removed 4 bases at V and 1 base at J, leaving 5 bases unmatched. The CDR3 loop reads CASSNRDRGSYEQYF. The CDR3 nucleotides are TGCGCCAGCAGCAACCGGGACAGGGGTTCCTACGAGCAGTACTTC.

At least ten counts were recorded for this clone. CDR3 sequence: CAWSALRGGNRGSPLHF. The CDR3 DNA reads as TGTGCCTGGAGTGCTCTAAGAGGTGGGAACAGGGGTTCACCCCTCCACTTT. This chain links TRBV30 with TRBJ1-6, with 7 bases matching TRBD1. Germline lookup yields CDR1 GTSNPN and CDR2 SVGIG (reference sequence). The J segment lost 9 bases and the V segment lost 1 base, leaving 15 bases of the junction unmatched. The CDR3 covers 17 residues.

The gene calls are TRBV5-1 and TRBJ2-3; 7 bases are shared with TRBD2. V shed 3 bases and J 0 bases; nucleotides not matched to a gene: 7. The CDR3 consists of 16 residues. Germline CDR1 and CDR2: SGHRS and YFSETQ. This CDR3 reads CASSSVLADSTDTQYF. The CDR3 nucleotides are TGCGCCAGCAGCTCCGTGCTAGCGGATAGCACAGATACGCAGTATTTT. The whole variable domain, remainder taken from reference TRBV5-1 and TRBJ2-3, is KAGVTQTPRYLIKTRGQQVTLSCSPISGHRSVSWYQQTPGQGLQFLFEYFSETQRNKGNFPGRFSGRQFSNSRSEMNVSTLELGDSALYLCASSSVLADSTDTQYFGPGTRLTVL.

The rearrangement joins TRBV29-1 to TRBJ1-1, with 7 bases that match TRBD1. The CDR3 has 15 amino acids. Germline CDR1 SQVTM, CDR2 ANQGSEA. With 5 bases clipped from V and 7 bases from J, the junction kept 16 bases outside the gene matches. CDR3 DNA sequence: TGCAGCGTTCGGTGGGACAGTTATGGTCCCGTTGAAGCTTTCTTT. Translation: CSVRWDSYGPVEAFF.

The J gene is TRBJ2-1, the V gene TRBV5-5; D uncertain. This CDR3 is built from 13 residues. The V gene lost 2 bases and the J gene lost 6 bases, with 9 bases spanning the gap. Germline V gene data show CDR1 as SGHKS and CDR2 as YYEKEE (reference sequence). This CDR3 is CASSLEARNEQFF. As DNA, the CDR3 is TGTGCCAGCAGCTTAGAAGCGCGCAATGAGCAGTTCTTC.

This chain links TRBV6-1 with TRBJ2-4; the D gene could be TRBD1 or TRBD2 (5 bases each). The CDR3 runs to 14 residues. The germline CDR1 and CDR2 sequences are MNHNS and SASEGT. V gave up 2 bases and J gave up 7 bases, with 12 bases separating them. The DNA of the CDR3 is TGTGCCAGCAGTGAACCTGGGACCTTGAACATTCAGTACTTC. Translation gives CASSEPGTLNIQYF.

This clone was seen a few times. The rearrangement links TRBV6-5 to TRBJ1-2; tentatively, D is TRBD1 (5 bases). With 6 bases removed from V and 3 bases from J, the gap between germline ends came to 11 bases. From germline, CDR1 is MNHEY and CDR2 SVGAGI. The CDR3 extends over 13 amino acids. The chain's CDR3 is CASSIGTYYGYTF. The CDR3 region has the DNA TGTGCCAGCAGCATCGGGACCTACTATGGCTACACCTTC.

Relative to its sample, this clone is medium-sized. This rearrangement joins TRBV3-1 (or the pseudogene TRBV3-2) to TRBJ2-1; 12 bases map to TRBD2. The length of the CDR3 is 17 residues. The junction had 7 bases not matched to a gene; V was cut back by 0 bases and J by 7 bases. Germline loops: CDR1 LGHDT, CDR2 YNNKEL (reference sequence). In nucleotides, the CDR3 is TGTGCCAGCAGCCAAGATCTGCCTAGCGGGAGGGGGAATGAGCAGTTCTTC. The encoded protein is CASSQDLPSGRGNEQFF.